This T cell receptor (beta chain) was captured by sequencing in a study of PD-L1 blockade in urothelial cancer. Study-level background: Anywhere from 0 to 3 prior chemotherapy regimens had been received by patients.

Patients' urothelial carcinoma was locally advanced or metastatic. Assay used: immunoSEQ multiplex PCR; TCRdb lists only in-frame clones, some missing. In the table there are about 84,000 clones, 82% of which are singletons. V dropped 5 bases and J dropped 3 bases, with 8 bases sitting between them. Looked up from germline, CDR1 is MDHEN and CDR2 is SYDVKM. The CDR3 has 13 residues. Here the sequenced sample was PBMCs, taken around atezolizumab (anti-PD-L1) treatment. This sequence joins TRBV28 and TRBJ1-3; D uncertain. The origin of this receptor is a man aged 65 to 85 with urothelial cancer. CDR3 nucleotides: TGTGCCAGCAGTCCCCCGTATGGAAACACCATATATTTT. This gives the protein CASSPPYGNTIYF.